Given below is one T cell receptor (beta chain) in context. Antigen unknown. These data belong to a study of T cell responses to AZD1222 COVID-19 vaccine. On the study more broadly: Pooled together were second doses at about 4 or about 12 weeks. Study conclusions and caveats: Once two AZD1222 doses were given, Spike-specific TCR breadth and depth went up. Vaccine-associated CD4 TCRs ranged over spike, dominating at 160-218 and 743-854. Unmutated regions of variants are reportedly targeted by nearly half of spike-specific TCRs.

The J segment lost 2 bases and the V segment lost 4 bases, leaving 5 bases of the junction unmatched. The CDR3 totals 16 residues. Germline V lookup: CDR1 SGDLS, CDR2 YYNGEE. Some clones are missing from TCRdb's copy, which holds only in-frame ones; the method was immunoSEQ multiplex PCR. Found here are 95,000 to 150,000 clones, 80% to 90% of them singletons; the top ten hold less than 11%. The chain has TRBV9 and TRBJ2-6; 8 bases align to TRBD1. The sample consisted of peripheral blood, taken on day 0 of AZD1222 vaccination. The receptor comes from an adult in good health. The chain's CDR3 is CASSTWTGPGANVLTF. The CDR3, as DNA: TGTGCCAGCAGCACCTGGACAGGGCCTGGGGCCAACGTCCTGACTTTC. The complete variable domain, with remaining parts taken from reference TRBV9 and TRBJ2-6, reads DSGVTQTPKHLITATGQRVTLRCSPRSGDLSVYWYQQSLDQGLQFLIQYYNGEERAKGNILERFSAQQFPDLHSELNLSSLELGDSALYFCASSTWTGPGANVLTFGAGSRLTVL.